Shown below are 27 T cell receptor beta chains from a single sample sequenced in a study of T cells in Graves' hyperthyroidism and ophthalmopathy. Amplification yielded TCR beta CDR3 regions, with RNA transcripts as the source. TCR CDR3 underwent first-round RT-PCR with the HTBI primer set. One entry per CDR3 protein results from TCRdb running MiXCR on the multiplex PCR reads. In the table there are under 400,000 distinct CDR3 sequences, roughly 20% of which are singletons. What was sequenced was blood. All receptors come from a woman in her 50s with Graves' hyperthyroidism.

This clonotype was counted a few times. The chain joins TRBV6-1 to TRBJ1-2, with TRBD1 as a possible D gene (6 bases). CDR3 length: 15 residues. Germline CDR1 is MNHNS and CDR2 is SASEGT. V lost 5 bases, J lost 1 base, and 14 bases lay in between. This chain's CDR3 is CASSPGTPSNYGYTF. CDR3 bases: TGTGCCAGCAGTCCCGGGACACCAAGTAACTATGGCTACACCTTC.

This CDR3 reads CASSFGNTYEQYF. The CDR3 DNA reads as TGTGCCAGCAGCTTTGGCAATACCTACGAGCAGTACTTC. This sequence joins TRBV7-9 and TRBJ2-7; D ambiguous. Germline V gene sequence: CDR1 SEHNR, CDR2 FQNEAQ (reference sequence). CDR3 length equals 13 residues. The V gene lost 3 bases and the J gene lost 2 bases, with 8 bases spanning the gap.

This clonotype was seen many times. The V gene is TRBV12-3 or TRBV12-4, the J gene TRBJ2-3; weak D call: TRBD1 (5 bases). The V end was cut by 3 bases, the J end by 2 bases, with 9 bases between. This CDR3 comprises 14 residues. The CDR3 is CASSFGHSTDTQYF. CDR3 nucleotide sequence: TGTGCCAGCAGTTTCGGACATTCCACAGATACGCAGTATTTT.

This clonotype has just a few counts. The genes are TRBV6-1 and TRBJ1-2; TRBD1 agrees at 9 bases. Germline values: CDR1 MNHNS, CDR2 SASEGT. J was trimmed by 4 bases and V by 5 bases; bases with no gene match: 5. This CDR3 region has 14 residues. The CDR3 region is CASSRDRVGYGYTF. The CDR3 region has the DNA TGTGCCAGCAGTCGGGACAGGGTGGGCTATGGCTACACCTTC.

CDR3 loop: CASSLGPAGANVLTF. Written as DNA, the CDR3 is TGTGCCAGCAGCTTGGGGCCAGCTGGGGCCAACGTCCTGACTTTC. V gene TRBV5-5 combines with J gene TRBJ2-6; unclear D gene. The CDR3 is 15 amino acids. Germline V gene data show CDR1 as SGHKS and CDR2 as YYEKEE (reference sequence). V was clipped by 0 bases and J by 2 bases, with 6 bases between them.

The CDR3 nucleotides read TGTGCCAGCAGTTACTCGGCTAGCGGGGGCTTTAGCGACGAGCAGTACTTC. Its protein is CASSYSASGGFSDEQYF. The genes are TRBV6-5 and TRBJ2-7; TRBD2 agrees at 10 bases. The germline gives CDR1 MNHEY, CDR2 SVGAGI. The length of the CDR3 is 17 residues. Trimming at V came to 0 bases and at J to 5 bases, leaving 10 bases not matched to a gene.

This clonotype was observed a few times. Written as DNA, the CDR3 is TGTGCCAGCAGTCCCGGGACATTAGCCGTCCCCGAAGGAAATCAGCCCCAGCATTTT. Its protein is CASSPGTLAVPEGNQPQHF. The rearrangement joins TRBV6-1 to TRBJ1-5, with D possibly matching TRBD1 (6 bases). The V gene lost 5 bases and the J gene lost 4 bases, with 27 bases spanning the gap. Germline assignment: CDR1 MNHNS and CDR2 SASEGT. This CDR3 has 19 residues.

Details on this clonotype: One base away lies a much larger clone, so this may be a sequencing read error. The CDR3 here is CASSDQQGVTYTQYF. Written as DNA, the CDR3 is TGTGCCAGCAGCGATCAACAGGGAGTCACATATACGCAGTATTTT. The chain carries TRBV3-1 and TRBJ2-3, with D possibly being TRBD1 (6 bases). CDR1 LGHDT and CDR2 YNNKEL come from the germline V gene (reference sequence). This CDR3 is 15 amino acids long.

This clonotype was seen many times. CDR3 region: CASSQQGLHNSPLHF. CDR3 nucleotide sequence: TGTGCCAGCAGTCAACAGGGACTGCATAATTCACCCCTCCACTTT. The chain carries TRBV2 and TRBJ1-6, with D tentatively TRBD1 (6 bases). The CDR3 consists of 15 residues. CDR1 is SNHLY and CDR2 is FYNNEI in the germline V gene. The V gene lost 5 bases and the J gene lost 5 bases, with 13 bases spanning the gap.

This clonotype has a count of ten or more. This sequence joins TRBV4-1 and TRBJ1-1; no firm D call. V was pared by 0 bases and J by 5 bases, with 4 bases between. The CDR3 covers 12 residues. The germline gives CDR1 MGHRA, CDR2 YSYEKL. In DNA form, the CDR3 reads TGCGCCAGCAGCCAAGATTGGACTGAAGCTTTCTTT. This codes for CASSQDWTEAFF.

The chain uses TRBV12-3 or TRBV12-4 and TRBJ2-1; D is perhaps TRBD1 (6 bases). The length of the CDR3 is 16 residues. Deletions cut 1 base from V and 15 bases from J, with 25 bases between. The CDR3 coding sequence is TGTGCCAGCAGTTTAGTCGGAGCTAACGAGGGGGATAAAGCGTTCTTC. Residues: CASSLVGANEGDKAFF.

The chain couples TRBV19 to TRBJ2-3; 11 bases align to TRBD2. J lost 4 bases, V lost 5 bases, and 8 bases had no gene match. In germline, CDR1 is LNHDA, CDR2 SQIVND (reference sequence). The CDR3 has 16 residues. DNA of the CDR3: TGTGCCAGTAGTCCCACTAGCGGGAGAGGGTCAGATACGCAGTATTTT. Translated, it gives CASSPTSGRGSDTQYF.

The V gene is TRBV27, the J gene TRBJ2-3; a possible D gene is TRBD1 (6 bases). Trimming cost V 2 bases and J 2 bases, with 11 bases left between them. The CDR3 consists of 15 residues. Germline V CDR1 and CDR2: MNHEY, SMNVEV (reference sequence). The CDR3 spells CASSLEPGDTDTQYF. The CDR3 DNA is TGTGCCAGCAGTTTAGAGCCAGGGGACACAGATACGCAGTATTTT.

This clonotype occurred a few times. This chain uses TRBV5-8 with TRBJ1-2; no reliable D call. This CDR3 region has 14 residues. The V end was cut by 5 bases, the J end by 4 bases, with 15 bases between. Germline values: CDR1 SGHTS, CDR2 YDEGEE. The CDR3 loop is CASSPDSNRYGYTF. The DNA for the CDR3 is TGTGCCAGCAGTCCTGACTCAAATCGCTATGGCTACACCTTC.

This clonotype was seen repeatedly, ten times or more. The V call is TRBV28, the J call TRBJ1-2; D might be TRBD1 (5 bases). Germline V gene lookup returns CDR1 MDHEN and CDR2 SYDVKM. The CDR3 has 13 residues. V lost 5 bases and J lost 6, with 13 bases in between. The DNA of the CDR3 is TGTGCCAGCAGTCCTACAGGAACGCATGGCTACACCTTC. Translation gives CASSPTGTHGYTF.

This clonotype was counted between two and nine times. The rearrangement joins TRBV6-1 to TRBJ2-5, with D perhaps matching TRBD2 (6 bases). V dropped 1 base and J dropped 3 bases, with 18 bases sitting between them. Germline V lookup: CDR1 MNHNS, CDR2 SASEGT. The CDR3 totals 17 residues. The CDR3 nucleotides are TGTGCCAGCAGTGAAGGGCCCCTACGGGGGAATAAAGAGACCCAGTACTTC. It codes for CASSEGPLRGNKETQYF.

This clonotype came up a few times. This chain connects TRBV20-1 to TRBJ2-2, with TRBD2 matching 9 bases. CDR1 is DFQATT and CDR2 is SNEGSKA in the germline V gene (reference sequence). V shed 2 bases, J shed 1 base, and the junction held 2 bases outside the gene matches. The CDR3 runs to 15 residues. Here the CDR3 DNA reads TGCAGTGCTAGATCTAGCGGGGAGAACACCGGGGAGCTGTTTTTT. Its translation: CSARSSGENTGELFF.

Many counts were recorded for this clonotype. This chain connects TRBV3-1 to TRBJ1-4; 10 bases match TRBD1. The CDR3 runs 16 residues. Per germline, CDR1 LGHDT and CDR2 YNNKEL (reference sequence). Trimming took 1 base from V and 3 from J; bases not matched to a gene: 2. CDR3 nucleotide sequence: TGTGCCAGCAGCCAAGGAGGGACAGGGGCTAATGAAAAACTGTTTTTT. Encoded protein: CASSQGGTGANEKLFF.

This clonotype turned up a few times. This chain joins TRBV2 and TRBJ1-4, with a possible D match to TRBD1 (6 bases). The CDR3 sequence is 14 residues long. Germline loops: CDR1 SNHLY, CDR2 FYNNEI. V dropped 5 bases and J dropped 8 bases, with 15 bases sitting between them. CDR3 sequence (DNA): TGTGCCAGCAGTTTCAGGGGAGGGCGGGAAAAACTGTTTTTT. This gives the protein CASSFRGGREKLFF.

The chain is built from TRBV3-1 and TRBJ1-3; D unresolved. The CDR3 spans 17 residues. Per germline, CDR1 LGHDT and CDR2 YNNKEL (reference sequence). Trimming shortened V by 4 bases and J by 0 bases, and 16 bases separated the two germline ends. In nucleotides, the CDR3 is TGTGCCAGCAGCCGGGCCTACAGTTGGTACTCTGGAAACACCATATATTTT. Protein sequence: CASSRAYSWYSGNTIYF.

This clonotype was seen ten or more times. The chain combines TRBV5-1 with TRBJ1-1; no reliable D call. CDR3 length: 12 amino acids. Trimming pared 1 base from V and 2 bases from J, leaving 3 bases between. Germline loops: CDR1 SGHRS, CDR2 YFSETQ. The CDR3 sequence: CASSLPNTEAFF. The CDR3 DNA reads TGCGCCAGCAGCTTGCCCAACACTGAAGCTTTCTTT. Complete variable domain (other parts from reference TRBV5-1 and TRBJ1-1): KAGVTQTPRYLIKTRGQQVTLSCSPISGHRSVSWYQQTPGQGLQFLFEYFSETQRNKGNFPGRFSGRQFSNSRSEMNVSTLELGDSALYLCASSLPNTEAFFGQGTRLTVV.

CDR3 sequence: CASRGEPSTDTQYF. CDR3 DNA: TGTGCCAGCAGGGGGGAACCTAGCACAGATACGCAGTATTTT. The chain carries TRBV12-3 or TRBV12-4 and TRBJ2-3; either TRBD1 or TRBD2 may fit D (5 bases each). Trimming left V 6 bases short and J 0 bases short, with 10 bases between. There are 14 residues in the CDR3.

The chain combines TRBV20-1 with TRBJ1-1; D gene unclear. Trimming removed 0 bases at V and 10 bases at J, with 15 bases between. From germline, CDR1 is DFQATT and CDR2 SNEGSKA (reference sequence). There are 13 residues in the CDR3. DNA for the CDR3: TGCAGTGCTAGAGATCTTAGGCGAGGGTCAGCTTTCTTT. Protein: CSARDLRRGSAFF.

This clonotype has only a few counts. CDR3 residues: CASRRQGNQPQHF. In DNA, the CDR3 is TGTGCCAGTCGAAGACAGGGAAATCAGCCCCAGCATTTT. The gene calls are TRBV19 and TRBJ1-5; 7 nucleotides agree with TRBD1. Trimming took 8 bases from V and 4 from J; bases not matched to a gene: 5. The germline V gene encodes CDR1 LNHDA and CDR2 SQIVND (reference sequence). The CDR3 is 13 amino acids.

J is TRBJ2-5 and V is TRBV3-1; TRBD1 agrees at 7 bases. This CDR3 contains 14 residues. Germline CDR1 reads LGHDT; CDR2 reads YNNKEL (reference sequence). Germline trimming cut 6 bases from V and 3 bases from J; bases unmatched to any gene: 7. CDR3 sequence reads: CASRPTGKKETQYF. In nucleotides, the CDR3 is TGTGCCAGCAGACCGACAGGGAAAAAAGAGACCCAGTACTTC.

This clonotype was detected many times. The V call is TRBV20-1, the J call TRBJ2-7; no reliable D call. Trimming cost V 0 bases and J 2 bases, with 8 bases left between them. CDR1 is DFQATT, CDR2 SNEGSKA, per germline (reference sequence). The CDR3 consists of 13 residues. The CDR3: CSARDGSTYEQYF. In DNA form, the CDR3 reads TGCAGTGCTAGAGATGGGTCGACCTACGAGCAGTACTTC.

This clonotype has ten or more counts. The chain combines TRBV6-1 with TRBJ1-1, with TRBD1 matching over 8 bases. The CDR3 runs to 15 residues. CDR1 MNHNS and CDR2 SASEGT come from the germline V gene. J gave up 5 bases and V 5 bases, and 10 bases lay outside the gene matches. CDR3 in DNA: TGTGCCAGCAGTTACCTGGACAGGGCTCGGACTGAAGCTTTCTTT. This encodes CASSYLDRARTEAFF.